This T cell receptor (beta chain) was found in a study of OX40 agonist ivuxolimab in advanced cancers. With regard to the full study: Ivuxolimab, which targeted the costimulatory receptor OX40 (CD134), was an agonistic, fully human IgG2 monoclonal antibody. Among the approximately 50 dose-escalation patients, approximately 20 had hepatocellular carcinoma, approximately 15 melanoma, 9 renal cell carcinoma and 9 head and neck cancer. In the dose-escalation cohort, 65% to 90% of patients were male, and the mean age was roughly 60 years, with a range of roughly 23 to 85. Patients were allowed to have had prior anti-PD-1, anti-PD-L1 or anti-CTLA-4 therapy, and 40% of the dose-escalation patients had previously received checkpoint inhibitors. Partial responses occurred in three dose-escalation patients: two with cutaneous melanoma and one with hepatocellular carcinoma. The paper covers the monotherapy dose-escalation part of the phase I ivuxolimab trial, which included N of about 50 patients. Peripheral TCRbeta sequencing aimed to test whether ivuxolimab altered TCR sequence diversity and caused clonal T-cell expansion. Intravenous ivuxolimab was administered to patients every 2 weeks at six dose levels: 0.01, 0.1, 0.3, 1.5, 3 and 10 mg/kg. Paper-wide results and their limitations: The antigen specificity of the clonally expanded peripheral T cells was not determined. After ivuxolimab, expanded clones were on average more numerous among CD8+ T cells than among CD4+ T cells. At doses of 0.1 to 3.0 mg/kg, clonal expansion of both CD4+ and CD8+ T cells in blood was seen between baseline and week 6. Low levels of normalized T-cell clonal expansion were also seen in some nonresponding patients. In partial responders in the 0.1-3.0 mg/kg groups, normalized peripheral clonal expansion was found to be among the lowest, especially among CD8+ T cells.

The trial excluded patients who had a history of autoimmune disease or were on systemic immunosuppression. Peripheral blood for TCR sequencing was collected from all dose cohorts at baseline, on cycle 4 day 1, and on cycle 7 day 1. Samples came from an open-label, multicenter, first-in-human phase I dose-escalation trial of ivuxolimab. Adults with locally advanced or metastatic head and neck squamous cell, hepatocellular, melanoma or renal cell carcinoma were enrolled in the trial. Before TCR sequencing, CD4+ T cells and CD8+ T cells were sorted from peripheral blood as separate populations. From cysteine to phenylalanine, the CDR3 is 11 amino acids long. Only the CDR3 region is kept as DNA, spanning 33 bases read in frame from base 1. V is cut by 7 bases and J by 0 bases, and the space between the germline ends is 4 bases. CDR1 and CDR2 are read off the germline V gene as SQVTM and ANQGSEA. As concerns this clone: It has no known antigen specificity. No much larger clone is present one base from it, and per-base qualities are unavailable.

For sequencing of the TCRbeta CDR3 region, genomic DNA was extracted from the sorted cells. The immunoSEQ Assay was used to sequence the TCRbeta CDR3 regions. The clones in this table, taken by TCRdb from immuneACCESS, are in-frame only. Not every clone is retained; where verified, under half of the shortfall comes from an unresolved V gene, and the cause of the rest is unknown. This sample comprises tens of thousands of clones, roughly 90% of them detected only once. Roughly 0.37% of the sample comes from the top ten. The sequencing here drew on CD4+ or CD8+ T cells sorted from blood, taken in a trial of the OX40 agonist ivuxolimab. This sequence uses TRBV29-1 and TRBJ1-3; the D gene is not confidently resolved. This sequence originates from an adult with an advanced solid tumor such as melanoma, head and neck, liver or kidney cancer. CDR3 protein: CSGFSGNTIYF. The nucleotides read TGCAGCGGTTTCTCTGGAAACACCATATATTTT. Outside the CDR3, residues come from the reference TRBV29-1 and TRBJ1-3 proteins, so the full variable domain is: SAVISQKPSRDICQRGTSLTIQCQVDSQVTMMFWYRQQPGQSLTLIATANQGSEATYESGFVIDKFPISRPNLTFSTLTVSNMSPEDSSIYLCSGFSGNTIYFGEGSWLTVV.